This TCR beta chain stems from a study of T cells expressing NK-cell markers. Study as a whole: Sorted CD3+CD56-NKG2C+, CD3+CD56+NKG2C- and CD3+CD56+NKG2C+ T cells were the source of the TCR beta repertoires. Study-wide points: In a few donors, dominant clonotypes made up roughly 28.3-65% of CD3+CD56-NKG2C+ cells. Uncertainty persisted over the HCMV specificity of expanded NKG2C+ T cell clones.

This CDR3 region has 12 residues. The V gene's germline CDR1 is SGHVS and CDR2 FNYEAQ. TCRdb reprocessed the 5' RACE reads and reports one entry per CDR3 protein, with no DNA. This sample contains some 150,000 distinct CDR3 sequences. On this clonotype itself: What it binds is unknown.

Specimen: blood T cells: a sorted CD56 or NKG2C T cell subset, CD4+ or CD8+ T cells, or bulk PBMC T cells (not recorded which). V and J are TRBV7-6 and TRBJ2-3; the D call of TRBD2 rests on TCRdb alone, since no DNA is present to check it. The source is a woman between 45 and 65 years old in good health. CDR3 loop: CACSQRDPIQYF.